A selection of T cell receptor beta chains follows, all from one sample in a study of identical twins' blood T cells. TCRdb analysed the 5' RACE reads with MiXCR anew, one entry per CDR3 protein. The sample has around 380,000 distinct CDR3 sequences; roughly 27% are singletons. The sample consisted of PBMCs. The receptors come from a woman aged 18 to 49 in good health. Both conserved end residues are part of each CDR3. The D gene is left open where the match is weak. Clone size, where shown, is once, few, many, or a class for clones that have expanded.

clone_size: few; d_call: .; v_call: TRBV6-2/TRBV6-3; j_call: TRBJ2-2; cdr3_nt: TGTGCCAGCTGGGGGAGCGGCACCGGGGAGCTGTTTTTT; cdr3_aa: CASWGSGTGELFF
clone_size: few; d_call: .; v_call: TRBV5-6; j_call: TRBJ2-3; cdr3_nt: TGTGCCAGCAGCTTGATTGGAAGCACAGATACGCAGTATTTT; cdr3_aa: CASSLIGSTDTQYF
clone_size: few; d_call: .; v_call: TRBV25-1; j_call: TRBJ1-3; cdr3_nt: TGTGCCAGCAGTGACCCGGGAGCTGGAAACACCATATATTTT; cdr3_aa: CASSDPGAGNTIYF
clone_size: few; d_call: .; v_call: TRBV29-1; j_call: TRBJ2-4; cdr3_nt: TGCAGCGTCCAGGGAGGTGGGAACATTCAGTACTTC; cdr3_aa: CSVQGGGNIQYF
clone_size: .; d_call: TRBD2; v_call: TRBV29-1; j_call: TRBJ2-5; cdr3_nt: TGCAGCGTTGAAAGGTCTCGAGGGAGGGGGACCCAGTACTTC; cdr3_aa: CSVERSRGRGTQYF
clone_size: .; d_call: TRBD2; v_call: TRBV5-1; j_call: TRBJ2-2; cdr3_nt: TGCGCCAGCAGCTTACGACTAGCGGGAGTTTACTACGGGGAGCTGTTTTTT; cdr3_aa: CASSLRLAGVYYGELFF
clone_size: few; d_call: TRBD2; v_call: TRBV20-1; j_call: TRBJ2-3; cdr3_nt: TGCAGTGCTAGAGATAAGGGACAGCGGGGGGGCGTCACAGATACGCAGTATTTT; cdr3_aa: CSARDKGQRGGVTDTQYF
clone_size: few; d_call: .; v_call: TRBV20-1; j_call: TRBJ1-1; cdr3_nt: TGCAGTGGGCTAGGGGACACTGAAGCTTTCTTT; cdr3_aa: CSGLGDTEAFF
clone_size: .; d_call: TRBD2; v_call: TRBV6-2/TRBV6-3; j_call: TRBJ2-1; cdr3_nt: TGTGCCAGCAGGGGACTAGCGTCAGTCCGGGAGCAGTTCTTC; cdr3_aa: CASRGLASVREQFF
clone_size: .; d_call: .; v_call: TRBV5-1; j_call: TRBJ2-1; cdr3_nt: TGCGCCAGCAGCTTAGAATATGGTTCCTACAATGAGCAGTTCTTC; cdr3_aa: CASSLEYGSYNEQFF
clone_size: few; d_call: .; v_call: TRBV10-3; j_call: TRBJ1-3; cdr3_nt: TGTGCCATCACCCGGGACTCTGGAAACACCATATATTTT; cdr3_aa: CAITRDSGNTIYF
clone_size: .; d_call: TRBD1; v_call: TRBV28; j_call: TRBJ1-5; cdr3_nt: TGTGCCAGCAGATCGACAGGGACTTTGCCCCAGCATTTT; cdr3_aa: CASRSTGTLPQHF
clone_size: few; d_call: .; v_call: TRBV7-2; j_call: TRBJ2-1; cdr3_nt: TGTGCCAGCACCCATTGGGGGGGCAGCTCCTACAATGAGCAGTTCTTC; cdr3_aa: CASTHWGGSSYNEQFF
clone_size: .; d_call: .; v_call: TRBV2; j_call: TRBJ1-6; cdr3_nt: TGTGCCAGCAGTGACTTTGGATCCTATAATTCACCCCTCCACTTT; cdr3_aa: CASSDFGSYNSPLHF
clone_size: .; d_call: .; v_call: TRBV20-1; j_call: TRBJ1-2; cdr3_nt: TGCAGTGTCAAGACCGGGACACTGAACTATGGCTACACCTTC; cdr3_aa: CSVKTGTLNYGYTF
clone_size: .; d_call: TRBD1; v_call: TRBV20-1; j_call: TRBJ1-6; cdr3_nt: TGCAGTGTTAGAGATCTTGGGACAGGGGGTTATTCACCCCTCCACTTT; cdr3_aa: CSVRDLGTGGYSPLHF
clone_size: few; d_call: .; v_call: TRBV29-1; j_call: TRBJ2-7; cdr3_nt: TGCAGCGTTGGGAACCGCGAGCAGTACTTC; cdr3_aa: CSVGNREQYF
clone_size: many; d_call: .; v_call: TRBV13; j_call: TRBJ1-3; cdr3_nt: TGTGCCAGCAGCATACAGGTTTCTGGAAACACCATATATTTT; cdr3_aa: CASSIQVSGNTIYF
clone_size: few; d_call: TRBD2; v_call: TRBV10-3; j_call: TRBJ2-1; cdr3_nt: TGTGCCATCAGCCCTTCTAGCGGCTCCTACAATGAGCAGTTCTTC; cdr3_aa: CAISPSSGSYNEQFF
clone_size: few; d_call: .; v_call: TRBV5-1; j_call: TRBJ1-1; cdr3_nt: TGCGCCAGCAGCGGGGGGACATTCAGCACTGAAGCTTTCTTT; cdr3_aa: CASSGGTFSTEAFF
clone_size: .; d_call: .; v_call: TRBV29-1; j_call: TRBJ1-2; cdr3_nt: TGCAGCGTTGAAGCCGCCAGGGACCTCTATGGCTACACCTTC; cdr3_aa: CSVEAARDLYGYTF
clone_size: .; d_call: .; v_call: TRBV20-1; j_call: TRBJ1-3; cdr3_nt: TGCAGTGCTGCTCATGGGACCGTCTCTGGAAACACCATATATTTT; cdr3_aa: CSAAHGTVSGNTIYF
clone_size: few; d_call: .; v_call: TRBV5-1; j_call: TRBJ2-3; cdr3_nt: TGCGCCAGCAGCTTCTTTGGGGGGCCAGATACGCAGTATTTT; cdr3_aa: CASSFFGGPDTQYF
clone_size: few; d_call: .; v_call: TRBV4-2; j_call: TRBJ2-2; cdr3_nt: TGTGCCAGCAGCCAAGATAGAACCGGGGAGCTGTTTTTT; cdr3_aa: CASSQDRTGELFF
clone_size: few; d_call: .; v_call: TRBV6-6; j_call: TRBJ2-2; cdr3_nt: TGTGCCAGCATGAGGCGGGGCGGGGAGCTGTTTTTT; cdr3_aa: CASMRRGGELFF
clone_size: many; d_call: .; v_call: TRBV20-1; j_call: TRBJ1-2; cdr3_nt: TGCAGTGCCCTTGATTCGGGAAACTATGGCTACACCTTC; cdr3_aa: CSALDSGNYGYTF
clone_size: .; d_call: TRBD1; v_call: TRBV7-9; j_call: TRBJ2-7; cdr3_nt: TGTGCCAGCAGTTATACAGGGGGTTCCTACGAGCAGTACTTC; cdr3_aa: CASSYTGGSYEQYF
clone_size: .; d_call: .; v_call: TRBV5-8; j_call: TRBJ1-1; cdr3_nt: TGTGCCAGCAGCTTGTTTCCCAGGGCGGGCACTGAAGCTTTCTTT; cdr3_aa: CASSLFPRAGTEAFF
clone_size: few; d_call: .; v_call: TRBV20-1; j_call: TRBJ2-1; cdr3_nt: TGCAGTGCTAGAGGACAGAACAATGAGCAGTTCTTC; cdr3_aa: CSARGQNNEQFF
clone_size: .; d_call: .; v_call: TRBV3-1; j_call: TRBJ2-4; cdr3_nt: TGTGCCAGCAGCCAAGAGGACCATTACAAAAACATTCAGTACTTC; cdr3_aa: CASSQEDHYKNIQYF
clone_size: few; d_call: TRBD1; v_call: TRBV10-3; j_call: TRBJ1-6; cdr3_nt: TGTGCCATCAGTCCGACAGGGGCAATGACTAATTCACCCCTCCACTTT; cdr3_aa: CAISPTGAMTNSPLHF
clone_size: .; d_call: .; v_call: TRBV18; j_call: TRBJ1-1; cdr3_nt: TGTGCCAACTCACCACGGATAGGGACGAACACTGAAGCTTTCTTT; cdr3_aa: CANSPRIGTNTEAFF
clone_size: .; d_call: .; v_call: TRBV5-1; j_call: TRBJ2-5; cdr3_nt: TGCGCCAGCAGCTTGCTGTCGGGATCCCCAGAGACCCAGTACTTC; cdr3_aa: CASSLLSGSPETQYF
clone_size: .; d_call: .; v_call: TRBV20-1; j_call: TRBJ2-1; cdr3_nt: TGCAGTGCTAGAGAACGAACGGCAGGTGAGCAGTTCTTC; cdr3_aa: CSARERTAGEQFF
clone_size: .; d_call: .; v_call: TRBV14; j_call: TRBJ1-5; cdr3_nt: TGTGCCAGCAGCCAACGGCGTGGTCAGCCCCAGCATTTT; cdr3_aa: CASSQRRGQPQHF
clone_size: many; d_call: .; v_call: TRBV7-8; j_call: TRBJ1-5; cdr3_nt: TGTGCCAGCAGCTTAGGACCCCGAAATCAGCCCCAGCATTTT; cdr3_aa: CASSLGPRNQPQHF
clone_size: .; d_call: .; v_call: TRBV11-2; j_call: TRBJ1-2; cdr3_nt: TGTGCCAGCAGCTCATGGCGGCAGGAATTATATTGCTACACCTTC; cdr3_aa: CASSSWRQELYCYTF
clone_size: few; d_call: .; v_call: TRBV2; j_call: TRBJ2-2; cdr3_nt: TGTGCCAGCAGTGTAGTTTTCGCCGGGGAGCTGTTTTTT; cdr3_aa: CASSVVFAGELFF
clone_size: .; d_call: TRBD2; v_call: TRBV20-1; j_call: TRBJ2-1; cdr3_nt: TGCAGTGCTATGCGGGAGGAGAATGAGCAGTTCTTC; cdr3_aa: CSAMREENEQFF
clone_size: few; d_call: TRBD1; v_call: TRBV10-3; j_call: TRBJ1-5; cdr3_nt: TGTGCCATCAGTGCGACAGGGGGCGGTCAGCCCCAGCATTTT; cdr3_aa: CAISATGGGQPQHF
clone_size: .; d_call: .; v_call: TRBV11-2; j_call: TRBJ1-1; cdr3_nt: TGTGCCAGCAGCACACTTCCAGGGGAAACTGAAGCTTTCTTT; cdr3_aa: CASSTLPGETEAFF
clone_size: many; d_call: .; v_call: TRBV5-4; j_call: TRBJ1-5; cdr3_nt: TGTGCCAGCAGCTCGACACCGGTTCAGCCCCAGCATTTT; cdr3_aa: CASSSTPVQPQHF
clone_size: .; d_call: TRBD1; v_call: TRBV9; j_call: TRBJ1-2; cdr3_nt: TGTGCCAGCAGCGTCGACAGGGGGCTGGTCGTTAATGGCTACACCTTC; cdr3_aa: CASSVDRGLVVNGYTF
clone_size: .; d_call: .; v_call: TRBV5-1; j_call: TRBJ2-2; cdr3_nt: TGCGCCAGCAGCTTGGCCCTAGGGGGGTCGAACACCGGGGAGCTGTTTTTT; cdr3_aa: CASSLALGGSNTGELFF
clone_size: .; d_call: TRBD2; v_call: TRBV7-6; j_call: TRBJ2-1; cdr3_nt: TGTGCCAGCAGCGAAGCCTCCGGGACTAGTTTTTATGAGCAGTTCTTC; cdr3_aa: CASSEASGTSFYEQFF
clone_size: many; d_call: .; v_call: TRBV29-1; j_call: TRBJ2-1; cdr3_nt: TGCAGCGTTGTCCCCTACAATGAGCAGTTCTTC; cdr3_aa: CSVVPYNEQFF